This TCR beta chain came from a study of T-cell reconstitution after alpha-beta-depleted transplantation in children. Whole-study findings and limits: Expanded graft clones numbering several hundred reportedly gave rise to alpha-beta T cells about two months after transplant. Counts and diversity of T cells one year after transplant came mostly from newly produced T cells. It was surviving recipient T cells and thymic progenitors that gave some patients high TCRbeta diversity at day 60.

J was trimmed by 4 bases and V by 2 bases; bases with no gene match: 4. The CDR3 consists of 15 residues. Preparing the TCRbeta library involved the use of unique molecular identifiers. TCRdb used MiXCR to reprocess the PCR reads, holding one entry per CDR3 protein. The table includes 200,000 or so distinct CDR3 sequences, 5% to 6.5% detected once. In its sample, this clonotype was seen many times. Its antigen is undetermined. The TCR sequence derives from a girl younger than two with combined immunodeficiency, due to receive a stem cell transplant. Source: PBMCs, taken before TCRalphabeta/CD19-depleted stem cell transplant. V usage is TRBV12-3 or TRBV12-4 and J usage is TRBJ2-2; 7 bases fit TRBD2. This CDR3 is CASSLIAGLTGELFF. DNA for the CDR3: TGTGCCAGCAGTTTAATAGCGGGCCTCACCGGGGAGCTGTTTTTT.